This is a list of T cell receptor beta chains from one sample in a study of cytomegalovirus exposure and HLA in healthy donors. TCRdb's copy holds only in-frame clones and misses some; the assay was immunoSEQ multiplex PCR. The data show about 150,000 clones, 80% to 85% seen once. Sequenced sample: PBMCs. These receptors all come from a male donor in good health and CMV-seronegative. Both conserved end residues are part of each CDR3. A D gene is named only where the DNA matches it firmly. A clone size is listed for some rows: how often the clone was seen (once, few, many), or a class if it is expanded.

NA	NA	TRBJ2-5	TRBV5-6	TGTGCCAGCAGCTCACAGGGTTATCGGGAGACCCAGTACTTC	CASSSQGYRETQYF
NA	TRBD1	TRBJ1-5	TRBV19	TGTGCCAGTAGTGCGACACCCACAGGGGGCTATCAGCCCCAGCATTTT	CASSATPTGGYQPQHF
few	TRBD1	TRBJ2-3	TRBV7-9	TGTGCCAGCAGCGTACCAGGGGGACCTAGCACAGATACGCAGTATTTT	CASSVPGGPSTDTQYF
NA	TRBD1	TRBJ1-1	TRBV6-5	TGTGCCAGCAACCGACAGGGATGGGAGAACACTGAAGCTTTCTTT	CASNRQGWENTEAFF
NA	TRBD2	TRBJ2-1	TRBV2	TGTGCCAGCAGTGTGGGGGGGGACTCCTACAATGAGCAGTTCTTC	CASSVGGDSYNEQFF
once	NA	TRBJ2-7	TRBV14	TGTGCCAGCAGCCAAGGTCTCAGGGTTGGCTACGAGCAGTACTTC	CASSQGLRVGYEQYF
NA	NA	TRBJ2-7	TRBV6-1	TGTGCCAGCAGTCCGTGGGGGACTTATACTGACGAGCAGTACTTC	CASSPWGTYTDEQYF
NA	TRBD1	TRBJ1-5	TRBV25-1	TGTGCCAGCAGGGACAGGGAAAATCAGCCCCAGCATTTT	CASRDRENQPQHF
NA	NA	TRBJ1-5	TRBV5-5	TGTGCCAGCAGCCGGGGGGCGATTTATAGCAATCAGCCCCAGCATTTT	CASSRGAIYSNQPQHF
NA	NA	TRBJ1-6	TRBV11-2	TGTGCCAGCAGCTTGACAGGCAGTAATTCACCCCTCCACTTT	CASSLTGSNSPLHF
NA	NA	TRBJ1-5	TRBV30	TGTGCCTGGAGTGTACAGGACAGCCACCCCAATCAGCCCCAGCATTTT	CAWSVQDSHPNQPQHF
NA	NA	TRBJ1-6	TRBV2	TGTGCCAGCAGTGATTTCCGAACAAATTCACCCCTCCACTTT	CASSDFRTNSPLHF
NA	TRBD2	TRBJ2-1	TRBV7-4	TGTGCCAGCAGCCTGGATAGCGGGACCCTCGTTGAGCAGTTCTTC	CASSLDSGTLVEQFF
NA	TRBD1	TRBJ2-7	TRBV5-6	TGTGCCAGCAGCAGGGACAGGGAGGGGATTTACGAGCAGTACTTC	CASSRDREGIYEQYF
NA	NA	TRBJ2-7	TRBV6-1	TGTGCCAGCAGTTGGTCGGCAGGGCCCTACGAGCAGTACTTC	CASSWSAGPYEQYF
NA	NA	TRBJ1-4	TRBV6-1	TGTGCCAGCAGTTCCCGGGAGGCGGGGGAAAAACTGTTTTTT	CASSSREAGEKLFF
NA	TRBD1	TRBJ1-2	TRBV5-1	TGCGCCAGCAGCCGAACCCGGGACAGGGGGCGGTTTGGCTACACCTTC	CASSRTRDRGRFGYTF
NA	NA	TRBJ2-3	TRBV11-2	TGTGCCAGCAGCGTACGGGACACGTCTATCGGGTATTTT	CASSVRDTSIGYF
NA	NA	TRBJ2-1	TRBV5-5	TGTGCCAGCAGCTTCCCCGGCTCCTACAATGAGCAGTTCTTC	CASSFPGSYNEQFF
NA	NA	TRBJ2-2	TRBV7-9	TGTGCCAGCCCCGAGGCTAGCGAGGCCGGGGAGCTGTTTTTT	CASPEASEAGELFF
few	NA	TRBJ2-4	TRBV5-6	TGTGCCAGCAGCCTGGGGCTAGCCAAAAACATTCAGTACTTC	CASSLGLAKNIQYF
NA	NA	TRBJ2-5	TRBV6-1	TGTGCCAGCAGTAGGCAGGCCGGGAGAGAGACCCAGTACTTC	CASSRQAGRETQYF
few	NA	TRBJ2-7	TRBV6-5	TGTGCCAGCAGCAAAACAGGTGAAGGCTCCTACGAGCAGTACTTC	CASSKTGEGSYEQYF
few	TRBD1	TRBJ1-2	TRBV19	TGTGCCAGCGGGACAGAACGGTACTATGGCTACACCTTC	CASGTERYYGYTF
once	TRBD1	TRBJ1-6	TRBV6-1	TGTGCCAGCAGTTCCCGACAGGGTCAACGTGCACCCCTCCACTTT	CASSSRQGQRAPLHF
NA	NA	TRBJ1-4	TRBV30	TGTGCCTGGAGCCGGACACCCACTGAAAAACTGTTTTTT	CAWSRTPTEKLFF